A selection of T cell receptor beta chains follows, all from one sample in a study of T cells after yellow fever vaccination. Via MiXCR, TCRdb re-called the 5' RACE reads, giving one row per CDR3 protein. The sample records 300,000 or so distinct CDR3 sequences, around 13% being singletons. Specimen: CD4+ T cells sorted from PBMCs, collected 45 days after the yellow fever booster vaccination. The receptor set was obtained from a man aged 25 to 40 who received the YFV17D yellow fever vaccine. Each CDR3 is given with its conserved first and last residue. The order of the fields is J gene, V gene, clone size, D gene, CDR3 DNA, CDR3 protein. The D gene is left open where the match is weak. Rows may omit the clone size; those that give it use once, few, many or a size class.

J gene: TRBJ2-1
V gene: TRBV29-1
clone size: -
D gene: -
CDR3 DNA: TGCAGCGGAGGGGTAACAAGCAGGGACAATGAGCAGTTCTTC
CDR3 protein: CSGGVTSRDNEQFF

J gene: TRBJ2-7
V gene: TRBV6-2/TRBV6-3
clone size: few
D gene: TRBD2
CDR3 DNA: TGTGCCAGCACCCCACTAGCGGCGCCCTACGAGCAGTACTTC
CDR3 protein: CASTPLAAPYEQYF

J gene: TRBJ2-7
V gene: TRBV20-1
clone size: few
D gene: TRBD2
CDR3 DNA: TGCAGTGCCCGGCCGGCTAGCGGGACCTACGAGCAGTACTTC
CDR3 protein: CSARPASGTYEQYF

J gene: TRBJ2-1
V gene: TRBV7-8
clone size: few
D gene: -
CDR3 DNA: TGTGCCAGCAGCTTCAGGGAGACTGAGCAGTTCTTC
CDR3 protein: CASSFRETEQFF

J gene: TRBJ2-2
V gene: TRBV5-1
clone size: -
D gene: TRBD1
CDR3 DNA: TGCGCCAGCAGCTTGGTGCAGGGGGACACCGGGGAGCTGTTTTTT
CDR3 protein: CASSLVQGDTGELFF

J gene: TRBJ2-7
V gene: TRBV28
clone size: -
D gene: TRBD1
CDR3 DNA: TGTGCCAGCAGACCAACAGGGGCCCGGCAGTACTTC
CDR3 protein: CASRPTGARQYF

J gene: TRBJ2-2
V gene: TRBV7-2
clone size: -
D gene: -
CDR3 DNA: TGTGCCAGCAGCTCTCGACAGGTGTCCGGGGAGCTGTTTTTT
CDR3 protein: CASSSRQVSGELFF

J gene: TRBJ1-4
V gene: TRBV5-1
clone size: few
D gene: -
CDR3 DNA: TGCGCCAGCAAGAAGGCGGACGGCCGAAATGAAAAACTGTTTTTT
CDR3 protein: CASKKADGRNEKLFF

J gene: TRBJ1-1
V gene: TRBV27
clone size: -
D gene: -
CDR3 DNA: TGTGCCAGCAGTTTATCCGGGTTCGGGAACACTGAAGCTTTCTTT
CDR3 protein: CASSLSGFGNTEAFF

J gene: TRBJ2-1
V gene: TRBV19
clone size: few
D gene: -
CDR3 DNA: TGTGCCAGTACCGATAAGTCCGGGAGAAATGAGCAGTTCTTC
CDR3 protein: CASTDKSGRNEQFF

J gene: TRBJ1-1
V gene: TRBV7-2
clone size: -
D gene: -
CDR3 DNA: TGTGCCAGCAGCAACGCAGGAGCCGGAGGGGCTTTCTTT
CDR3 protein: CASSNAGAGGAFF

J gene: TRBJ2-1
V gene: TRBV20-1
clone size: many
D gene: TRBD2
CDR3 DNA: TGCAGTGCTAGAGGGGGGACTACGTCCTACAATGAGCAGTTCTTC
CDR3 protein: CSARGGTTSYNEQFF

J gene: TRBJ2-7
V gene: TRBV6-5
clone size: -
D gene: -
CDR3 DNA: TGTGCCAGCAGTTACTCCGAGGCGGCTAGCTCCTACGAGCAGTACTTC
CDR3 protein: CASSYSEAASSYEQYF

J gene: TRBJ2-6
V gene: TRBV10-2
clone size: -
D gene: -
CDR3 DNA: TGCGCCAGCAGGGACCACATTATCTCTGGGGCCAACGTCCTGACTTTC
CDR3 protein: CASRDHIISGANVLTF

J gene: TRBJ1-2
V gene: TRBV7-9
clone size: -
D gene: -
CDR3 DNA: TGTGCCAGCAGCTTAGACGCAGGGTCCATTTTAGGACTCACCTTC
CDR3 protein: CASSLDAGSILGLTF

J gene: TRBJ2-5
V gene: TRBV5-1
clone size: -
D gene: TRBD1
CDR3 DNA: TGCGCCAGCAGCCTGGACAGGGACGGGACCCAGTACTTC
CDR3 protein: CASSLDRDGTQYF

J gene: TRBJ2-5
V gene: TRBV24-1
clone size: few
D gene: -
CDR3 DNA: TGTGCCACCAGTGCCACAGGGTGGAGGGAGACCCAGTACTTC
CDR3 protein: CATSATGWRETQYF

J gene: TRBJ2-5
V gene: TRBV28
clone size: -
D gene: TRBD1
CDR3 DNA: TGTGCCAGCAGCGGACAGGGTATGGGGATTAGTGAGACCCAGTACTTC
CDR3 protein: CASSGQGMGISETQYF

J gene: TRBJ2-6
V gene: TRBV12-3/TRBV12-4
clone size: few
D gene: -
CDR3 DNA: TGTGCCAGCAGTTGGGGGGTTACTGGGGCCAACGTCCTGACTTTC
CDR3 protein: CASSWGVTGANVLTF

J gene: TRBJ1-2
V gene: TRBV12-3/TRBV12-4
clone size: -
D gene: -
CDR3 DNA: TGTGCCAGCCGCCTGGGCCGGCGAGTCAACTATGGCTACACCTTC
CDR3 protein: CASRLGRRVNYGYTF

J gene: TRBJ2-1
V gene: TRBV10-3
clone size: few
D gene: -
CDR3 DNA: TGTGCCATCAGTGAAGCGAATGAGCAGTTCTTC
CDR3 protein: CAISEANEQFF

J gene: TRBJ2-3
V gene: TRBV7-2
clone size: -
D gene: TRBD2
CDR3 DNA: TGTGCCAGCAGCTTCGGGGGAGGGAACGCAGATACGCAGTATTTT
CDR3 protein: CASSFGGGNADTQYF

J gene: TRBJ2-1
V gene: TRBV5-1
clone size: few
D gene: -
CDR3 DNA: TGCGCCAGCAGCTTGGGGCAAAGCGGGAATGAGCAGTTCTTC
CDR3 protein: CASSLGQSGNEQFF

J gene: TRBJ2-3
V gene: TRBV5-1
clone size: -
D gene: -
CDR3 DNA: TGCGCCAGCAGCTTGGATGGCGGGATGGGAGATACGCAGTATTTT
CDR3 protein: CASSLDGGMGDTQYF

J gene: TRBJ2-3
V gene: TRBV5-6
clone size: few
D gene: TRBD2
CDR3 DNA: TGTGCCAGCAGCGTGGGGCTAGCGGGAAAATCAGATACGCAGTATTTT
CDR3 protein: CASSVGLAGKSDTQYF

J gene: TRBJ2-2
V gene: TRBV10-3
clone size: many
D gene: -
CDR3 DNA: TGTGCCATCAGCGACTCGACTAGGGGCACCGGGGAGCTGTTTTTT
CDR3 protein: CAISDSTRGTGELFF

J gene: TRBJ1-1
V gene: TRBV6-5
clone size: -
D gene: -
CDR3 DNA: TGTGCCAGCAGAGGGGGGAACACTGAAGCTTTCTTT
CDR3 protein: CASRGGNTEAFF

J gene: TRBJ2-1
V gene: TRBV6-2/TRBV6-3
clone size: -
D gene: TRBD2
CDR3 DNA: TGTGCCAGCAGTTACTGGCTAGCGGGAGAGTTTTCCTACAATGAGCAGTTCTTC
CDR3 protein: CASSYWLAGEFSYNEQFF

J gene: TRBJ2-4
V gene: TRBV12-3/TRBV12-4
clone size: few
D gene: -
CDR3 DNA: TGTGCCAGCAGCGCCGGTTTTGTAGCCAAAAACATTCAGTACTTC
CDR3 protein: CASSAGFVAKNIQYF

J gene: TRBJ2-5
V gene: TRBV5-1
clone size: -
D gene: TRBD1
CDR3 DNA: TGCGCCAGCAGCACGACCGGGACAGGGGACGAGACCCAGTACTTC
CDR3 protein: CASSTTGTGDETQYF

J gene: TRBJ2-5
V gene: TRBV12-3/TRBV12-4
clone size: few
D gene: -
CDR3 DNA: TGTGCCAGCAGTCCGACCCCCATGACCCAGTACTTC
CDR3 protein: CASSPTPMTQYF

J gene: TRBJ1-4
V gene: TRBV24-1
clone size: few
D gene: TRBD1
CDR3 DNA: TGTGCCACCAGCATAGAAAGACAGGGTCTATACGAAAAACTGTTTTTT
CDR3 protein: CATSIERQGLYEKLFF

J gene: TRBJ2-1
V gene: TRBV12-3/TRBV12-4
clone size: few
D gene: TRBD2
CDR3 DNA: TGTGCCAGCAACAATCTGGGGGGGGAGGATGAGCAGTTCTTC
CDR3 protein: CASNNLGGEDEQFF

J gene: TRBJ1-2
V gene: TRBV20-1
clone size: few
D gene: TRBD1
CDR3 DNA: TGCAGTGCTAGAGAGGGACAGATCTATGGCTACACCTTC
CDR3 protein: CSAREGQIYGYTF

J gene: TRBJ2-3
V gene: TRBV20-1
clone size: -
D gene: -
CDR3 DNA: TGCAGTGCTAGAGATGGACAGTTGCCAGATACGCAGTATTTT
CDR3 protein: CSARDGQLPDTQYF

J gene: TRBJ2-5
V gene: TRBV28
clone size: few
D gene: TRBD1
CDR3 DNA: TGTGCCAGCAGTACGAACGACAGGGAGTACCAAGAGACCCAGTACTTC
CDR3 protein: CASSTNDREYQETQYF

J gene: TRBJ2-3
V gene: TRBV4-3
clone size: -
D gene: -
CDR3 DNA: TGCGCCAGCAGCCAAGGTGTGATAGCCGGGACAGATACGCAGTATTTT
CDR3 protein: CASSQGVIAGTDTQYF

J gene: TRBJ2-3
V gene: TRBV29-1
clone size: few
D gene: -
CDR3 DNA: TGCAGCGGGCAGACAGATACGCAGTATTTT
CDR3 protein: CSGQTDTQYF

J gene: TRBJ2-1
V gene: TRBV5-1
clone size: few
D gene: TRBD2
CDR3 DNA: TGCGCCAGCAGCGCCTGGACTAGTCGGGGGACTTACAATGAGCAGTTCTTC
CDR3 protein: CASSAWTSRGTYNEQFF

J gene: TRBJ2-7
V gene: TRBV20-1
clone size: few
D gene: TRBD1
CDR3 DNA: TGCAGTGCTCTCAAGGGGGACAGGAGCTCCTACGAGCAGTACTTC
CDR3 protein: CSALKGDRSSYEQYF

J gene: TRBJ1-4
V gene: TRBV20-1
clone size: many
D gene: -
CDR3 DNA: TGCAGTGCTAGGTCAACTAATGAAAAACTGTTTTTT
CDR3 protein: CSARSTNEKLFF

J gene: TRBJ2-1
V gene: TRBV7-8
clone size: -
D gene: -
CDR3 DNA: TGTGCCAGCAGCACCCAACTAGAGGGCAGCGAGCAGTTCTTC
CDR3 protein: CASSTQLEGSEQFF

J gene: TRBJ2-1
V gene: TRBV3-1
clone size: few
D gene: -
CDR3 DNA: TGTGCCAGCAGCCTAGCGCTTTCCTACAATGAGCAGTTCTTC
CDR3 protein: CASSLALSYNEQFF

J gene: TRBJ2-1
V gene: TRBV5-1
clone size: few
D gene: TRBD1
CDR3 DNA: TGCGCCAGCGGGGGACAGGGTTGGGATGAGCAGTTCTTC
CDR3 protein: CASGGQGWDEQFF

J gene: TRBJ2-7
V gene: TRBV11-2
clone size: many
D gene: -
CDR3 DNA: TGTGCCAGCTTCAACCCTACAGGGCTCGCCTACGAGCAGTACTTC
CDR3 protein: CASFNPTGLAYEQYF

J gene: TRBJ2-1
V gene: TRBV29-1
clone size: -
D gene: -
CDR3 DNA: TGCAGCGGAGGGAGGGGGGGCGACCCCTACAATGAGCAGTTCTTC
CDR3 protein: CSGGRGGDPYNEQFF

J gene: TRBJ2-1
V gene: TRBV18
clone size: -
D gene: -
CDR3 DNA: TGTGCCAGCTCACCCTGGACTACGAGCTCCTACAATGAGCAGTTCTTC
CDR3 protein: CASSPWTTSSYNEQFF

J gene: TRBJ2-7
V gene: TRBV7-8
clone size: -
D gene: -
CDR3 DNA: TGTGCCAGCAGCTTCCCGCCTGGCGGCTACGAGCAGTACTTC
CDR3 protein: CASSFPPGGYEQYF

J gene: TRBJ2-2
V gene: TRBV7-2
clone size: -
D gene: -
CDR3 DNA: TGTGCCAGCAGCTTTTCGGGGCTCGGGGCCGGGGAGCTGTTTTTT
CDR3 protein: CASSFSGLGAGELFF

J gene: TRBJ2-7
V gene: TRBV5-1
clone size: many
D gene: -
CDR3 DNA: TGTGCCAGCAGCTTAAACAGTTACGAGCAGTACTTC
CDR3 protein: CASSLNSYEQYF

J gene: TRBJ1-2
V gene: TRBV10-3
clone size: few
D gene: TRBD1
CDR3 DNA: TGTGCCATCAGTACGTCACAGGGGGAGGATGGCTACACCTTC
CDR3 protein: CAISTSQGEDGYTF

J gene: TRBJ2-1
V gene: TRBV5-5
clone size: few
D gene: -
CDR3 DNA: TGTGCCAGCAGCACCTCCCCTTCTAACAATGAGCAGTTCTTC
CDR3 protein: CASSTSPSNNEQFF